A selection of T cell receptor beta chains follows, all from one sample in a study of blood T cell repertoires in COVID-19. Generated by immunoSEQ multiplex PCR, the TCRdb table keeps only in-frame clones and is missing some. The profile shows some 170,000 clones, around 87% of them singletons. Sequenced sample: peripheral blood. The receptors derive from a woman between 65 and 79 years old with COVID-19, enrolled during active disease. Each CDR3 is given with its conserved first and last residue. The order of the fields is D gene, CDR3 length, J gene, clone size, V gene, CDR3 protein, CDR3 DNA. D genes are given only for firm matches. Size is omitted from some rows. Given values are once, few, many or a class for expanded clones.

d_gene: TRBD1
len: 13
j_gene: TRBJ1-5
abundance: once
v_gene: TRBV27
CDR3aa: CASSFQGAGPQHF
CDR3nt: TGTGCCAGCAGTTTTCAGGGGGCGGGACCCCAGCATTTT

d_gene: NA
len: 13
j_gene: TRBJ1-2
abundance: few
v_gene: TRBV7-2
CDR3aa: CASSLARAKGYTF
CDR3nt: TGTGCCAGCAGCTTAGCCAGGGCAAAGGGCTACACCTTC

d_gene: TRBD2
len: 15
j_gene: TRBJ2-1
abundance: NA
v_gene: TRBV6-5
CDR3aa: CASSYSGLAALEQFF
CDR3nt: TGTGCCAGCAGTTACTCTGGACTAGCGGCCCTTGAGCAGTTCTTC

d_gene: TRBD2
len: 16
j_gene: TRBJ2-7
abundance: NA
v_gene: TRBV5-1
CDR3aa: CASSLVTSGRANEQYF
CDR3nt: TGCGCCAGCAGCTTGGTAACTAGCGGGAGGGCCAACGAGCAGTACTTC

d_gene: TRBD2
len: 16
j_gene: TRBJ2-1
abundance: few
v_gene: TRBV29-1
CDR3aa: CSVAPPGTSGSSEQFF
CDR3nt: TGCAGCGTTGCTCCCCCCGGGACTAGCGGGAGCAGTGAGCAGTTCTTC

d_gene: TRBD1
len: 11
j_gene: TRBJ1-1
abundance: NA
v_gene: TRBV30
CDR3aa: CAWGTGPMAFF
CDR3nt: TGTGCCTGGGGGACAGGTCCAATGGCTTTCTTT

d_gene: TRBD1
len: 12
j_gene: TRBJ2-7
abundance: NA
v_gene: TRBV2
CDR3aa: CASRSDRYEQYF
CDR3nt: TGTGCCAGCAGATCGGACAGGTACGAGCAGTACTTC

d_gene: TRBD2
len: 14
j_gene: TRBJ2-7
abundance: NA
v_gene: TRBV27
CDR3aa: CASRRLAGEYEQYF
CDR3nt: TGTGCCAGCAGGCGACTAGCGGGAGAATACGAGCAGTACTTC

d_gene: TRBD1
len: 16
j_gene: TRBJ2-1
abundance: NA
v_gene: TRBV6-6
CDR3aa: CASSRPGTGGYNEQFF
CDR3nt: TGTGCCAGCAGTCGTCCCGGGACAGGGGGCTACAATGAGCAGTTCTTC

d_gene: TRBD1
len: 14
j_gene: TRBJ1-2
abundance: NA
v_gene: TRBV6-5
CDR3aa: CASSQGQGGYGYTF
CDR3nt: TGTGCCAGCAGTCAGGGACAGGGGGGATATGGCTACACCTTC

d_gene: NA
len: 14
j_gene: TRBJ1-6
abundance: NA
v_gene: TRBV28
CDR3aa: CASSYTGYDSPLHF
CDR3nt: TGTGCCAGCAGTTACACAGGGTATGATTCACCCCTCCACTTT

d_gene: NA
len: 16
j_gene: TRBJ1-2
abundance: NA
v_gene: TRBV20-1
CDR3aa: CSASAPAGVANYGYTF
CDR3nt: TGCAGTGCTAGTGCCCCTGCGGGGGTTGCTAACTATGGCTACACCTTC

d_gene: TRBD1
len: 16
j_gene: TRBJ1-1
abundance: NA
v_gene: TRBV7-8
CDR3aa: CASSLRATGGWTEAFF
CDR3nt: TGTGCCAGCAGCCTAAGGGCCACAGGGGGATGGACTGAAGCTTTCTTT

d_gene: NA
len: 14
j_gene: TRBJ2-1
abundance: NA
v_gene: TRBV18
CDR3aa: CASSPAGSYNEQFF
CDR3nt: TGTGCCAGCTCACCAGCGGGCTCCTACAATGAGCAGTTCTTC

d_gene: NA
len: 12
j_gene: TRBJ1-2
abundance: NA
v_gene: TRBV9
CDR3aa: CASSVDSHGYTF
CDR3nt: TGTGCCAGCAGCGTCGACAGCCATGGCTACACCTTC

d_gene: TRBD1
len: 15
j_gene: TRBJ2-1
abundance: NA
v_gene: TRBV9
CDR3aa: CASSAETGEWNEQFF
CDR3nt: TGTGCCAGCAGCGCGGAGACAGGGGAGTGGAATGAGCAGTTCTTC

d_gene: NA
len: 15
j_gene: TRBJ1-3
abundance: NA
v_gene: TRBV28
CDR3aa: CASSFRGHSGNTIYF
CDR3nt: TGTGCCAGCAGTTTTCGCGGCCACTCTGGAAACACCATATATTTT

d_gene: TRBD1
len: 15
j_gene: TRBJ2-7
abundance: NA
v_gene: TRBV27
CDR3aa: CASSQMPGQSYEQYF
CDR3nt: TGTGCCAGCAGTCAGATGCCGGGACAGAGTTACGAGCAGTACTTC

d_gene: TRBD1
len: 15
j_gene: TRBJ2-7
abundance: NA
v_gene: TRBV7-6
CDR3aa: CASSKEVGQGYEQYF
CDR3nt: TGTGCCAGCAGCAAAGAAGTGGGACAGGGGTACGAGCAGTACTTC

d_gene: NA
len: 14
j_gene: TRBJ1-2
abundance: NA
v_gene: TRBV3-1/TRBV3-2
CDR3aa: CASSQGPGNYGYTF
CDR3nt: TGTGCCAGCAGCCAAGGACCAGGGAACTATGGCTACACCTTC

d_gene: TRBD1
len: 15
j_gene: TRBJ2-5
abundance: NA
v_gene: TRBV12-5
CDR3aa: CASGTGQGSQETQYF
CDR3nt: TGTGCTAGTGGTACCGGACAGGGTTCGCAAGAGACCCAGTACTTC

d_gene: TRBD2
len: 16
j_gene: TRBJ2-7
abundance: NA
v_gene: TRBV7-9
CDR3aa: CASSLIERGLAYEQYF
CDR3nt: TGTGCCAGCAGCTTAATTGAGCGGGGACTAGCATACGAGCAGTACTTC

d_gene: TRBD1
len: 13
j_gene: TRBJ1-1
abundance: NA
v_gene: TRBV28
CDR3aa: CASREQGDTEAFF
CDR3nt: TGTGCCAGCAGGGAACAGGGGGACACTGAAGCTTTCTTT

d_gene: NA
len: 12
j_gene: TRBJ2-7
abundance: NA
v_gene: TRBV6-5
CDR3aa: CASTALSYEQYF
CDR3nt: TGTGCCAGCACCGCCCTAAGCTACGAGCAGTACTTC

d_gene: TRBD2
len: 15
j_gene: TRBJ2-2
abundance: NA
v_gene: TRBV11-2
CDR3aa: CASSLGGSYTGELFF
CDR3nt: TGTGCCAGCAGCTTAGGCGGGAGCTATACCGGGGAGCTGTTTTTT

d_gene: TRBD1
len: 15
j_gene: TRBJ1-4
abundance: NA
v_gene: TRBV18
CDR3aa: CASSRARDRDEKLFF
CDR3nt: TGTGCCAGCTCACGGGCTAGGGACAGGGATGAAAAACTGTTTTTT

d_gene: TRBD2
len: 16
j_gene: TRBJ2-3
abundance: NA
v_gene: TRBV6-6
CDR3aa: CASSYSSLASTDTQYF
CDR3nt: TGTGCCAGCAGTTACTCATCACTAGCGAGCACAGATACGCAGTATTTT

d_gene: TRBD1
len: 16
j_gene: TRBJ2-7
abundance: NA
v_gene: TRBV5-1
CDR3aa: CASSRSFRDRGSEQYF
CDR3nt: TGCGCCAGCAGCCGAAGTTTCAGGGACAGGGGCTCCGAGCAGTACTTC

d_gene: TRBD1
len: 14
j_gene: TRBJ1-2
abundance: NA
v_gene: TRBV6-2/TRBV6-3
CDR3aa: CASSYEGQGDGYTF
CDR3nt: TGTGCCAGCAGTTACGAGGGACAGGGTGATGGCTACACCTTC

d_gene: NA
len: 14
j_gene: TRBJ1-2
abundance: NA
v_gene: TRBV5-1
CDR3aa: CASSLVQGDYGYTF
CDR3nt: TGCGCCAGCAGCTTGGTCCAGGGCGACTATGGCTACACCTTC

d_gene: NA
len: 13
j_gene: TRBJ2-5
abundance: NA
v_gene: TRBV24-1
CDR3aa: CATSGTTEETQYF
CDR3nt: TGTGCCACCAGTGGGACGACAGAAGAGACCCAGTACTTC

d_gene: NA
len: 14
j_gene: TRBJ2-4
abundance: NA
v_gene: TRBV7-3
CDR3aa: CASSPSGLSNIQYF
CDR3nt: TGTGCCAGCAGCCCGTCTGGACTGAGCAACATTCAGTACTTC

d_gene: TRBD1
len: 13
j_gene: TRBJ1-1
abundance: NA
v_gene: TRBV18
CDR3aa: CASSPIQGTEAFF
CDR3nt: TGTGCCAGCTCACCAATACAGGGGACTGAAGCTTTCTTT

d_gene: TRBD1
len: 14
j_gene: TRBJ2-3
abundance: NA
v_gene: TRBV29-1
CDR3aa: CSVPPGQGTDTQYF
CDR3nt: TGCAGCGTTCCACCGGGACAGGGCACAGATACGCAGTATTTT

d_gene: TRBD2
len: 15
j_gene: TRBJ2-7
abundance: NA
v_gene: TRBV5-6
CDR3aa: CASRGESSGKYEQYF
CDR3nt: TGTGCCAGCAGGGGTGAGTCTAGCGGGAAATACGAGCAGTACTTC

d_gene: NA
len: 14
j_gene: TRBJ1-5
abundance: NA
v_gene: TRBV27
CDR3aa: CASSLSWGEQPQHF
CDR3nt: TGTGCCAGCAGTTTATCGTGGGGGGAGCAGCCCCAGCATTTT

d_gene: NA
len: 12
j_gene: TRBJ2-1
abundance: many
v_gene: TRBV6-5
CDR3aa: CASSSGLNEQFF
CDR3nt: TGTGCCAGCAGTTCGGGGTTGAATGAGCAGTTCTTC

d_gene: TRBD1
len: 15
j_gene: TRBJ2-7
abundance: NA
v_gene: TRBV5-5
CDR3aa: CASSLEWDSLYEQYF
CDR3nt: TGTGCCAGCAGCTTGGAATGGGACAGCCTCTACGAGCAGTACTTC

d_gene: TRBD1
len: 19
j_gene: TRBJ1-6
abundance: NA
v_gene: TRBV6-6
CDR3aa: CASSRLDGTGASYNSPLHF
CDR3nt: TGTGCCAGCAGTCGCCTAGACGGGACAGGGGCGTCCTATAATTCACCCCTCCACTTT

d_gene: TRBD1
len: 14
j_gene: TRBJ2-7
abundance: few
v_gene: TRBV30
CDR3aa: CAWSAGTGLLEQYF
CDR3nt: TGTGCCTGGAGTGCCGGGACAGGGCTTTTGGAGCAGTACTTC

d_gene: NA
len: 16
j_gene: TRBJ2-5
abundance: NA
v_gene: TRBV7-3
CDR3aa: CASSLTPTGSLETQYF
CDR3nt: TGTGCCAGCAGCTTAACCCCTACAGGGTCGTTAGAGACCCAGTACTTC

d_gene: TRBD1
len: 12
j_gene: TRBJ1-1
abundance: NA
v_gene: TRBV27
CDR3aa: CASSLGTGEAFF
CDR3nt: TGTGCCAGCAGCTTAGGGACAGGTGAAGCTTTCTTT

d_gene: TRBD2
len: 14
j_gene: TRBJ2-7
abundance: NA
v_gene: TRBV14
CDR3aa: CASSPLAGGYEQYF
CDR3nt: TGTGCCAGCAGCCCACTAGCGGGAGGATACGAGCAGTACTTC

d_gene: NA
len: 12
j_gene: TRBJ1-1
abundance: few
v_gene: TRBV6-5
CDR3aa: CASKQGYTEAFF
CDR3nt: TGTGCCAGCAAACAGGGTTACACTGAAGCTTTCTTT

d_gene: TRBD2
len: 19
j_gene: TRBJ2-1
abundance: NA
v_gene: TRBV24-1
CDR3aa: CATSDSPTVSGRGYNEQFF
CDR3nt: TGTGCCACCAGTGATTCGCCCACAGTGAGCGGGAGGGGGTACAATGAGCAGTTCTTC

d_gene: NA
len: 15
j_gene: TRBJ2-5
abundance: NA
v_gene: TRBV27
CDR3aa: CASSLSIREGETQYF
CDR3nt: TGTGCCAGCAGTTTATCGATCAGGGAAGGTGAGACCCAGTACTTC

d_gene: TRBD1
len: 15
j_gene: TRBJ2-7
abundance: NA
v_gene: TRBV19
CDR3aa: CASSIMDRGHYEQYF
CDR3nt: TGTGCCAGTAGTATAATGGACAGGGGTCACTACGAGCAGTACTTC

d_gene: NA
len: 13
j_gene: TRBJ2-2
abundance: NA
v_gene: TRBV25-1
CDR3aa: CASTGHITGELFF
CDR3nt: TGTGCCAGCACGGGACATATCACCGGGGAGCTGTTTTTT

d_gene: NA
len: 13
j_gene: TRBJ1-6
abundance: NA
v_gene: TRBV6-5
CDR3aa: CASQTGYNSPLHF
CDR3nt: TGTGCCTCACAGACAGGTTATAATTCACCCCTCCACTTT

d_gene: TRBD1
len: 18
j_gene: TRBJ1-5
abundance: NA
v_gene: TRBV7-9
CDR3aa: CASSQDRGGPFNNQPQHF
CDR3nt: TGTGCCAGCAGTCAAGACAGGGGGGGACCGTTCAACAATCAGCCCCAGCATTTT

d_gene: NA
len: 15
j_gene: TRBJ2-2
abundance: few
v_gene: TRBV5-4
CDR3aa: CASSLDRIGTGELFF
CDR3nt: TGTGCCAGCAGCTTGGACAGGATTGGAACCGGGGAGCTGTTTTTT

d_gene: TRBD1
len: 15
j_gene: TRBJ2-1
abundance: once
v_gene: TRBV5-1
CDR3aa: CASSLGGRGQDEQFF
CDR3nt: TGCGCCAGCAGCTTGGGAGGTAGGGGGCAAGATGAGCAGTTCTTC

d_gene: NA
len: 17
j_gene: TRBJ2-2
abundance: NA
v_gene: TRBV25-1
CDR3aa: CASSEFSSGYYTGELFF
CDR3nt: TGTGCCAGCAGTGAATTTTCGTCAGGGTATTACACCGGGGAGCTGTTTTTT

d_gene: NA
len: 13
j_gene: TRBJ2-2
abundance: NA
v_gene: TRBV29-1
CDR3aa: CSGTVPGTGELFF
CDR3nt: TGCAGTGGCACTGTACCGGGCACCGGGGAGCTGTTTTTT